A single sample is the source of the 30 T cell receptor beta chains below, sequenced in a study of blood T cell repertoires in COVID-19. Repertoires were generated with immunoSEQ multiplex PCR, while TCRdb's copy carries only in-frame clones and drops some. The sample has some 260,000 clones, 86% seen once. What was sequenced was PBMCs or T cells enriched from blood (not recorded which). The source is a man aged 35 to 55 who had recovered from COVID-19.

The chain links TRBV12-2 to TRBJ2-6; the D call TRBD1 from the table was never checked on the DNA. TRBV12-2 is labeled a pseudogene. The CDR3 is made up of 17 amino acids. The CDR3 is CASRPDRGPSGANVLTF. The CDR3 DNA sequence: TGTGCAAGTCGCCCCGACAGGGGTCCCTCTGGGGCCAACGTCCTGACTTTC.

The CDR3 spells CASSQSRQFYNSPLHF. The CDR3 nucleotides are TGTGCCAGCAGCCAATCGAGGCAGTTCTATAATTCACCCCTCCACTTT. The chain combines TRBV16 with TRBJ1-6; D is uncertain. V was clipped by 0 bases and J by 3 bases, with 9 bases between them. The CDR3 is 16 amino acids. Germline assignment: CDR1 KGHSY and CDR2 FQNENV.

The chain recombines TRBV21-1 with TRBJ2-2; whether TRBD1, the table's D call, matches the DNA was not checked. TRBV21-1 is annotated as a pseudogene. The CDR3 covers 17 residues. The DNA for the CDR3 is TGTGCCAGCAGCAAGCCCCGGACAGTTCCGAACACCGGGGAGCTGTTTTTT. Translated, it gives CASSKPRTVPNTGELFF.

The chain joins TRBV10-3 to TRBJ2-7, with TRBD2 as a possible D gene (5 bases). Germline V gene sequence: CDR1 ENHRY, CDR2 SYGVKD. The CDR3 is 13 residues long. V gave up 8 bases and J gave up 7 bases, with 18 bases separating them. CDR3 amino acids: CAIGRAGLAEQYF. The DNA of the CDR3 is TGTGCCATCGGGCGGGCGGGCCTGGCGGAGCAGTACTTC.

This chain joins TRBV6-5 and TRBJ2-7; D is undetermined. This CDR3 has 13 amino acids. The germline V gene encodes CDR1 MNHEY and CDR2 SVGAGI. V shed 5 bases and J shed 2 bases, with 10 bases lying between them. The DNA of the CDR3 is TGTGCCAGCAGTCAGCGACTGCCCTACGAGCAGTACTTC. This encodes CASSQRLPYEQYF.

Written as DNA, the CDR3 is TGTGCCAGCAGCCAACAGGGGAGGAATGAGCAGTTCTTC. As protein: CASSQQGRNEQFF. The gene calls are TRBV5-4 and TRBJ2-1; possibly TRBD1 for D (7 bases). V lost 4 bases to trimming and J lost 7 bases, with 12 bases between them. Germline assignment: CDR1 SGHNT and CDR2 YYREEE (reference sequence). The CDR3 length is 13 residues.

This chain uses TRBV4-1 with TRBJ1-4; TRBD1 agrees at 12 bases. Germline-derived CDR1 and CDR2 are MGHRA and YSYEKL. V shed 2 bases and J 10 bases; nucleotides not matched to a gene: 5. The length of the CDR3 is 15 residues. The CDR3 DNA is TGCGCCAGCAGCCAACCCGGGACAGGGGGCCCAAAACTGTTTTTT. Its protein is CASSQPGTGGPKLFF.

This clone was detected once. The chain is built from TRBV28 and TRBJ2-5; tentatively, D is TRBD2 (6 bases). V was trimmed by 7 bases and J by 4 bases, leaving 13 bases between them. The CDR3 runs to 13 residues. Germline loops: CDR1 MDHEN, CDR2 SYDVKM. The CDR3 spells CASTAGLGETQYF. CDR3 DNA: TGTGCCAGCACTGCGGGGCTTGGAGAGACCCAGTACTTC. The variable domain in full, completed from reference TRBV28 and TRBJ2-5, reads DVKVTQSSRYLVKRTGEKVFLECVQDMDHENMFWYRQDPGLGLRLIYFSYDVKMKEKGDIPEGYSVSREKKERFSLILESASTNQTSMYLCASTAGLGETQYFGPGTRLLVL.

The chain carries TRBV7-6 and TRBJ1-5, with D uncertain. The V gene lost 2 bases and the J gene lost 4 bases, with 12 bases spanning the gap. The CDR3 has 15 residues. Per the germline V gene, CDR1 is SGHVS and CDR2 is FNYEAQ. The CDR3 protein is CASSLSLEGNQPQHF. The CDR3 nucleotides read TGTGCCAGCAGCTTATCCCTGGAGGGAAATCAGCCCCAGCATTTT.

Only a few counts were recorded for this clone. V usage is TRBV29-1 and J usage is TRBJ1-1; D unclear. With 6 bases removed from V and 5 bases from J, the gap between germline ends came to 13 bases. The CDR3 length is 12 residues. The germline V gene encodes CDR1 SQVTM and CDR2 ANQGSEA. The CDR3 is CSVYGGGTEAFF. CDR3 bases: TGCAGCGTCTACGGAGGCGGGACTGAAGCTTTCTTT.

The V and J genes are TRBV29-1 and TRBJ2-7; 7 bases match TRBD2. The V gene's germline CDR1 is SQVTM and CDR2 ANQGSEA. The CDR3 is made up of 15 amino acids. The ends lost 0 bases at V and 0 bases at J; junction bases unmatched: 5. CDR3 nucleotide sequence: TGCAGCGTTGAAGAGGGGGGGAACCTCTCCTACGAGCAGTACTTC. Protein: CSVEEGGNLSYEQYF.

This chain connects TRBV4-1 to TRBJ1-1; D possibly corresponds to TRBD1 (6 bases). Germline V gene sequence: CDR1 MGHRA, CDR2 YSYEKL. V was pared by 4 bases and J by 5 bases, with 29 bases between. This CDR3 is 19 amino acids long. CDR3 loop: CASSRETGSSVTIQTEAFF. The CDR3 nucleotides are TGCGCCAGCAGCCGCGAAACAGGGTCGAGTGTTACCATTCAAACTGAAGCTTTCTTT.

The chain has TRBV11-2 and TRBJ1-6; TRBD1 matches 8 bases. The CDR3 length is 18 residues. V dropped 1 base and J dropped 0; count of bases not matched to a gene: 5. Germline CDR1 reads SGHAT; CDR2 reads FQNNGV. DNA of the CDR3: TGTGCCAGCAGCTTAGCCGTGGACAGGGCCTCCTATAATTCACCCCTCCACTTT. Its translation: CASSLAVDRASYNSPLHF.

The V call is TRBV13, the J call TRBJ2-1; D might be TRBD2 (6 bases). Germline CDR1 reads PRHDT; CDR2 reads FYEKMQ (reference sequence). The V end lost 5 bases, the J end lost 9 bases, and 26 bases lay between the germline ends. The CDR3 loop spans 17 amino acids. CDR3 nucleotides: TGTGCCAGCAGCCAAACTCTGACTAGTAGCTATCAAGGTGAGCAGTTCTTC. Translation gives CASSQTLTSSYQGEQFF.

This clone was detected once. This chain joins TRBV6-5 and TRBJ1-2; 8 bases agree with TRBD1. Germline assignment: CDR1 MNHEY and CDR2 SVGAGI. V trimming: 6 bases; J trimming: 4 bases; junction bases outside the gene matches: 7. The CDR3 covers 14 residues. CDR3 loop: CASSKQGVAYGYTF. CDR3 nucleotides: TGTGCCAGCAGCAAACAGGGGGTAGCCTATGGCTACACCTTC.

The chain recombines TRBV18 with TRBJ1-5; TRBD1 matches at 7 bases. This CDR3 has 13 residues. The V segment lost 6 bases and the J segment 2 bases; nucleotides outside the gene matches: 1. Germline V gene lookup returns CDR1 KGHSH and CDR2 LQKENI. The CDR3 DNA reads as TGTGCCAGCTCCGGACAGGGCAATCAGCCCCAGCATTTT. Its protein is CASSGQGNQPQHF.

This chain connects TRBV25-1 to TRBJ1-2, with 7 bases fitting TRBD1. The CDR3 has 16 residues. The junction had 15 bases not matched to a gene; V was cut back by 6 bases and J by 5 bases. Germline loops: CDR1 MGHDK, CDR2 SYGVNS. The CDR3 coding sequence is TGTGCCAGCAGGAATCCCCGGGACAGACTGGGGTATGGCTACACCTTC. It yields the protein CASRNPRDRLGYGYTF.

V usage is TRBV7-2 and J usage is TRBJ1-5; D might be TRBD1 (5 bases). Germline assignment: CDR1 SGHTA and CDR2 FQGNSA. V was clipped by 0 bases and J by 6 bases, with 12 bases between them. The CDR3 totals 15 residues. This CDR3 is CASSLAGGGSQPQHF. Written as DNA, the CDR3 is TGTGCCAGCAGCTTAGCGGGGGGAGGAAGTCAGCCCCAGCATTTT.

CDR3 sequence: CASTPGQGVTYSNQPQHF. The CDR3, as DNA: TGTGCCAGTACGCCGGGACAGGGGGTCACCTATAGCAATCAGCCCCAGCATTTT. This rearrangement joins TRBV19 to TRBJ1-5; 11 bases align to TRBD1. Germline V gene data show CDR1 as LNHDA and CDR2 as SQIVND (reference sequence). The CDR3 covers 18 residues. Losses at the gene ends were 7 bases for V and 0 bases for J; bases not matched to a gene: 11.

V usage is TRBV19 and J usage is TRBJ2-3; 10 positions agree with TRBD2. CDR1 is LNHDA and CDR2 is SQIVND in the germline V gene (reference sequence). This CDR3 region has 18 residues. The V and J ends lost 0 bases and 0 bases, in that order; junction bases with no gene match: 6. Written as DNA, the CDR3 is TGTGCCAGTAGTATAGAGGCAGCTAGCGGGGGTAGCACAGATACGCAGTATTTT. Protein sequence: CASSIEAASGGSTDTQYF.

This sequence joins TRBV7-9 and TRBJ1-2; tentatively, D is TRBD1 (5 bases). CDR3 size: 13 residues. Deletions cut 5 bases from V and 6 bases from J, with 13 bases between. Looked up from germline, CDR1 is SEHNR and CDR2 is FQNEAQ (reference sequence). CDR3 region: CASSPQQVDGYTF. CDR3 sequence (DNA): TGTGCCAGCAGCCCCCAACAGGTGGATGGCTACACCTTC.

The V call is TRBV2, the J call TRBJ1-6; possible D gene TRBD1, 6 bases. Deletions cut 8 bases from V and 8 bases from J, with 25 bases between. The germline gives CDR1 SNHLY, CDR2 FYNNEI. The CDR3 length is 17 residues. As DNA, the CDR3 is TGTGCCAGCGGGGGGGGCGGCCCGCCTTATACTGATTCACCCCTCCACTTT. Translating it yields CASGGGGPPYTDSPLHF.

V and J are TRBV5-1 and TRBJ1-1, with 7 bases identical to TRBD1. Looked up from germline, CDR1 is SGHRS and CDR2 is YFSETQ. The junction had 10 bases not matched to a gene; V was cut back by 2 bases and J by 3 bases. This CDR3 has 16 amino acids. The CDR3 region is CASSFSGAQGYTEAFF. The CDR3 coding sequence is TGCGCCAGCAGCTTTTCTGGGGCACAGGGGTACACTGAAGCTTTCTTT.

The chain employs TRBV20-1 and TRBJ1-1; the D gene is possibly TRBD1 (5 bases). The V gene's germline CDR1 is DFQATT and CDR2 SNEGSKA (reference sequence). The CDR3 loop spans 11 amino acids. Trimming left V 6 bases short and J 3 bases short, with 8 bases between. This chain's CDR3 is CSAWGDTEAFF. The DNA of the CDR3 is TGCAGTGCGTGGGGGGACACTGAAGCTTTCTTT.

V gene TRBV7-3 combines with J gene TRBJ2-2; TRBD2 is a possible D gene (6 bases). Looked up from germline, CDR1 is SGHTA and CDR2 is FQGTGA. V lost 2 bases and J lost 1, with 11 bases in between. The CDR3 has 16 amino acids. CDR3 sequence: CASSLYGGENTGELFF. The CDR3 DNA reads TGTGCCAGCAGCTTATATGGCGGGGAGAACACCGGGGAGCTGTTTTTT.

The V and J genes are TRBV2 and TRBJ2-3, with a tentative D call TRBD2 (5 bases). The V gene's germline CDR1 is SNHLY and CDR2 FYNNEI. V gave up 1 base and J gave up 4 bases, with 15 bases separating them. The CDR3 runs 16 residues. CDR3 residues: CASSEGPAVEADTQYF. The CDR3 DNA reads as TGTGCCAGCAGTGAAGGACCAGCCGTGGAGGCAGATACGCAGTATTTT.

This chain links TRBV7-6 with TRBJ2-2; 8 positions agree with TRBD1. Trimming at V came to 1 base and at J to 5 bases, leaving 9 bases not matched to a gene. The CDR3 loop spans 17 amino acids. Germline V gene sequence: CDR1 SGHVS, CDR2 FNYEAQ. CDR3 protein: CASSLVRSGGETGELFF. CDR3 coding DNA: TGTGCCAGCAGCTTAGTGAGATCAGGGGGCGAGACCGGGGAGCTGTTTTTT.

The CDR3 region has the DNA TGCGCCAGCAGGAGATGGGGGACTAGCCGTGGCGAGCAGTACTTC. This gives the protein CASRRWGTSRGEQYF. V gene TRBV23-1 combines with J gene TRBJ2-7, with 9 positions matching TRBD2. TRBV23-1 is noted as an ORF with a role that remains uncertain. There are 15 residues in the CDR3. V was pared by 6 bases and J by 6 bases, with 12 bases of the junction left unmatched.

The V and J genes are TRBV7-9 and TRBJ2-2, with D perhaps matching TRBD2 (5 bases). Germline CDR1 SEHNR, CDR2 FQNEAQ (reference sequence). The CDR3 is 14 residues long. Trimming took 3 bases from V and 3 from J, leaving 8 bases between them. The CDR3 protein is CASSFDGDTGELFF. The CDR3 bases are TGTGCCAGCAGCTTTGACGGGGACACCGGGGAGCTGTTTTTT.

The chain combines TRBV13 with TRBJ1-2, with D uncertain. CDR3 length: 14 amino acids. The V and J ends lost 1 base and 4 bases respectively, with 10 bases between them. Germline CDR1 is PRHDT and CDR2 is FYEKMQ (reference sequence). This CDR3 is CASSLVSQIYGYTF. CDR3 sequence (DNA): TGTGCCAGCAGCTTAGTCTCACAGATCTATGGCTACACCTTC.